These 29 T cell receptor beta chains share one sample of origin, sequenced in a study of blood T cells in healthy people across ages. Sample-barcoded 5' priming and a J-beta primer mix drove a second PCR of about 6 to 11 cycles. In TCRdb, the 5' RACE reads were re-called with MiXCR into one record per CDR3 protein. The top ten hold more than 15% of the sample, which has about 590,000 distinct CDR3 sequences, about 28% seen once. The material sequenced was blood. The receptors here all came from a woman older than 75 in good health.

This clonotype has more than one count but fewer than ten. The chain links TRBV3-1 to TRBJ1-6; D ambiguous. From germline, CDR1 is LGHDT and CDR2 YNNKEL (reference sequence). The V gene lost 8 bases and the J gene lost 8 bases, with 10 bases spanning the gap. The CDR3 runs to 12 residues. The CDR3 DNA sequence: TGTGCCAGCCGGCCCCGGGATTCACCCCTCCACTTT. Translating it yields CASRPRDSPLHF.

The chain has TRBV7-3 and TRBJ1-5; D gene unclear. Germline V gene lookup returns CDR1 SGHTA and CDR2 FQGTGA. V lost 10 bases, J lost 9 bases, and 19 bases lay in between. The CDR3 totals 13 residues. CDR3 nucleotides: TGTGCCATCTCCTCAATCTGTATACGGCCCCAGCATTTT. Protein product: CAISSICIRPQHF. Full variable domain (rest looked up from reference TRBV7-3 and TRBJ1-5): GAGVSQTPSNKVTEKGKYVELRCDPISGHTALYWYRQSLGQGPEFLIYFQGTGAADDSGLPNDRFFAVRPEGSVSTLKIQRTERGDSAVYLCAISSICIRPQHFGDGTRLSIL.

This clonotype showed up many times. The CDR3 loop reads CASSPSGQRSNGYTF. As DNA, the CDR3 is TGTGCCAGCAGCCCTTCCGGGCAGCGGAGCAATGGCTACACCTTC. The chain combines TRBV7-6 with TRBJ1-2; D ambiguous. CDR3 length: 15 residues. Germline-derived CDR1 and CDR2 are SGHVS and FNYEAQ. The germline V and J ends were trimmed by 5 bases and 6 bases, with 19 bases remaining between them.

As to this clonotype: It may be a read error: a sequence one base away is much more abundant. The chain links TRBV12-3 or TRBV12-4 to TRBJ1-1; D unresolved. Deletions cut 5 bases from V and 5 bases from J, with 12 bases between. This CDR3 is 13 amino acids long. The CDR3 protein is CASSLGVETEAFF. The CDR3 nucleotides read TGTGCCAGCAGTCTAGGCGTCGAAACTGAAGCTTTCTTT.

This clonotype was seen once. Given the absence of the conserved phenylalanine or tryptophan at the CDR3 end, a read error is likely. V and J are TRBV27 and TRBJ1-5; no clear D gene. This CDR3 contains 15 residues. In germline, CDR1 is MNHEY, CDR2 SMNVEV (reference sequence). With 5 bases removed from V and 0 bases from J, the gap between germline ends came to 11 bases. CDR3 sequence reads: CASSPRSLSNQPQHY. The CDR3 DNA reads as TGTGCCAGCAGTCCTCGGTCCCTTAGCAATCAGCCCCAGCATTAT.

The sample holds many counts of this clonotype. The chain recombines TRBV2 with TRBJ2-5; 7 nucleotides agree with TRBD2. V dropped 6 bases and J dropped 5; count of bases not matched to a gene: 9. Per germline, CDR1 SNHLY and CDR2 FYNNEI. There are 14 residues in the CDR3. CDR3 in DNA: TGTGCCAGCAGGGGAGCGGGGAATCGTGAGACCCAGTACTTC. Its protein product is CASRGAGNRETQYF.

The gene calls are TRBV12-3 or TRBV12-4 and TRBJ2-7; 7 bases line up with TRBD2. Trimming cost V 4 bases and J 5 bases; bases outside gene matches: 5. The CDR3 spans 13 residues. The CDR3 loop reads CASSCGRGDEQYF. The CDR3 bases are TGTGCCAGCAGTTGTGGGAGGGGAGACGAGCAGTACTTC.

This clonotype was recorded many times. The CDR3 protein is CASSFLPPGTGSYEQYF. CDR3 DNA sequence: TGTGCCAGCAGCTTCCTCCCTCCCGGGACAGGTTCCTACGAGCAGTACTTC. This rearrangement joins TRBV7-6 to TRBJ2-7; 8 bases match TRBD1. This CDR3 is built from 17 residues. Per germline, CDR1 SGHVS and CDR2 FNYEAQ. Losses at the gene ends were 3 bases for V and 1 base for J; bases not matched to a gene: 11.

The sample holds many counts of this clonotype. The V and J genes are TRBV18 and TRBJ2-3; TRBD2 agrees at 7 bases. V lost 1 base to trimming and J lost 2 bases; unmatched junction nucleotides: 6. Germline-derived CDR1 and CDR2 are KGHSH and LQKENI. The CDR3 covers 16 residues. The CDR3 loop is CASSPQGSGTTDTQYF. The DNA for the CDR3 is TGTGCCAGCTCACCACAGGGAAGCGGGACCACAGATACGCAGTATTTT.

This clonotype has ten or more counts. CDR3 loop: CSAAVGTGFGYTF. Written as DNA, the CDR3 is TGCAGTGCCGCTGTGGGGACAGGGTTCGGCTACACCTTC. V usage is TRBV20-1 and J usage is TRBJ1-2, with 9 bases lining up with TRBD1. V gave up 6 bases and J gave up 8 bases; unmatched junction bases: 10. Germline loops: CDR1 DFQATT, CDR2 SNEGSKA (reference sequence). CDR3 length: 13 amino acids.

Ten or more counts support this clonotype. The CDR3 protein is CASSPSGGSETQYF. The CDR3 DNA is TGTGCCAGCAGCCCGTCCGGGGGGTCGGAGACCCAGTACTTC. The chain combines TRBV11-2 with TRBJ2-5; 7 positions match TRBD2. V lost 5 bases, J lost 5 bases, and 8 bases stayed unmatched. Looked up from germline, CDR1 is SGHAT and CDR2 is FQNNGV. This CDR3 has 14 amino acids.

This clonotype showed up many times. The chain couples TRBV29-1 to TRBJ1-1; D is unclear. Trimming left V 3 bases short and J 4 bases short, with 12 bases between. This CDR3 is 13 amino acids long. CDR1 is SQVTM and CDR2 is ANQGSEA in the germline V gene. Here the CDR3 DNA reads TGCAGCGTTGACTCAGGACGCTCCACTGAAGCTTTCTTT. Translation gives CSVDSGRSTEAFF.

The chain joins TRBV6-6 to TRBJ2-5; D tentatively reads TRBD1 or TRBD2 (5 bases each). V gave up 0 bases and J gave up 11 bases, with 16 bases separating them. This CDR3 comprises 14 residues. The germline V gene has CDR1 MNHNY and CDR2 SVGAGI (reference sequence). The CDR3: CASSYSRERGEQYF. The CDR3 nucleotides are TGTGCCAGCAGTTACTCGAGGGAAAGGGGAGAGCAGTACTTC.

This clonotype came up many times. The rearrangement links TRBV9 to TRBJ1-1; D is unresolved. The CDR3 spans 13 residues. V lost 5 bases and J 5 bases, leaving 13 bases between the germline ends. CDR1 is SGDLS and CDR2 is YYNGEE in the germline V gene. CDR3 protein: CASSYGRATEAFF. The CDR3 DNA follows: TGTGCCAGCAGTTACGGGAGGGCAACTGAAGCTTTCTTT.

The rearrangement uses TRBV7-8 and TRBJ2-1, with 13 bases lining up with TRBD2. The CDR3 sequence is 19 residues long. Germline assignment: CDR1 SGHVS and CDR2 FQNEAQ. The V gene end was trimmed by 0 bases and the J gene end by 5 bases; junction bases not matched to a gene: 10. In DNA, the CDR3 is TGTGCCAGCAGCTTAGCGGGACTAGCGGGGCTCTGGGGGCACAATGAGCAGTTCTTC. Protein sequence: CASSLAGLAGLWGHNEQFF.

The rearrangement uses TRBV11-2 and TRBJ2-2, with 7 positions matching TRBD1. Germline V gene lookup returns CDR1 SGHAT and CDR2 FQNNGV. Trimming removed 8 bases from V and 3 bases from J; junction bases left unmatched: 12. The CDR3 consists of 16 residues. CDR3 region: CASGPFRQGDTGELFF. The CDR3 region has the DNA TGTGCCAGCGGCCCGTTCCGGCAGGGGGACACCGGGGAGCTGTTTTTT.

The rearrangement uses TRBV20-1 and TRBJ2-3, with D possibly TRBD1 on 6 matching bases. With 2 bases removed from V and 3 bases from J, the gap between germline ends came to 12 bases. CDR1 DFQATT and CDR2 SNEGSKA come from the germline V gene (reference sequence). CDR3 length equals 14 residues. The CDR3 DNA follows: TGCAGTGCTAGAACGCCAGGGGAGACAGATACGCAGTATTTT. Amino acid sequence: CSARTPGETDTQYF.

This clonotype was seen a handful of times. This may be a read error, as it is one base from a much larger clone. The chain recombines TRBV12-3 or TRBV12-4 with TRBJ2-7; D is unclear. Deletions cut 1 base from V and 7 bases from J, with 17 bases between. CDR3 size: 15 residues. The CDR3 sequence: CASSLGGNTYNEQYF. The CDR3 nucleotides are TGTGCCAGCAGTTTAGGGGGAAATACCTACAATGAGCAGTACTTC.

This chain links TRBV7-3 with TRBJ2-1; D is uncertain. With the DNA end fitting TRBJ2-7 better, the J assignment may be wrong. Germline loops: CDR1 SGHTA, CDR2 FQGTGA. The CDR3 sequence is 13 residues long. The CDR3 loop reads CASSLARLNEQYF. In nucleotides, the CDR3 is TGTGCCAGCAGCTTGGCTAGGCTCAATGAGCAGTACTTC.

This clonotype was seen at least ten times. This chain joins TRBV11-2 and TRBJ2-4; the match to TRBD1 covers 7 bases. The end of the DNA fits TRBJ2-7 better, so the J call may be wrong. The CDR3 sequence is 15 residues long. Germline loops: CDR1 SGHAT, CDR2 FQNNGV. CDR3 amino acids: CASSSDPTGFGEQYF. The CDR3 nucleotides are TGTGCCAGCAGCTCGGACCCGACAGGGTTTGGCGAGCAGTACTTC.

Many counts were recorded for this clonotype. V usage is TRBV2 and J usage is TRBJ2-7; TRBD1 might be the D (6 bases). Germline V gives CDR1 SNHLY, CDR2 FYNNEI. V was clipped by 8 bases and J by 4 bases, with 15 bases between them. The CDR3 is 13 residues long. The CDR3 DNA follows: TGTGCCAGCGAGGCGACAGGATTTTACGAGCAGTACTTC. Translation gives CASEATGFYEQYF.

This chain uses TRBV12-3 or TRBV12-4 with TRBJ2-3; TRBD2 might be the D (5 bases). The CDR3 spans 13 residues. Trimming cost V 6 bases and J 4 bases, with 11 bases left between them. For the CDR3, the DNA is TGTGCCAGCAGGGTAGCGAGAGCAGATACGCAGTATTTT. Its translation: CASRVARADTQYF.

This clonotype was observed at least ten times. The V and J genes are TRBV30 and TRBJ2-7; TRBD1 matches at 9 bases. The CDR3 is 15 amino acids. Germline CDR1 GTSNPN, CDR2 SVGIG (reference sequence). V shed 2 bases and J 2 bases; nucleotides not matched to a gene: 7. The chain's CDR3 is CAWSPKTGGAYEQYF. CDR3 DNA sequence: TGTGCCTGGAGTCCAAAGACAGGGGGAGCCTACGAGCAGTACTTC.

The chain has TRBV5-1 and TRBJ2-5; D gene uncertain. Trimming took off 4 bases at V and 1 base at J, with 8 bases between the two ends. The CDR3 is made up of 13 amino acids. Germline V lookup: CDR1 SGHRS, CDR2 YFSETQ. In nucleotides, the CDR3 is TGCGCCAGCAGCCCCGTAATCCAAGAGACCCAGTACTTC. This codes for CASSPVIQETQYF.

CDR3 region: CVGSESGVDIGRRTQYF. The CDR3 DNA follows: TGTGTCGGCAGTGAATCCGGGGTCGATATCGGTCGGCGGACCCAGTACTTC. The V and J genes are TRBV2 and TRBJ2-5, with a tentative D call TRBD2 (5 bases). The CDR3 has 17 residues. Germline V gene sequence: CDR1 SNHLY, CDR2 FYNNEI.

In this sample, this clonotype turned up a few times. The V gene is TRBV20-1, the J gene TRBJ2-3; 9 bases fit TRBD1. The CDR3 covers 16 residues. V dropped 2 bases and J dropped 1; count of bases not matched to a gene: 7. Germline V gene sequence: CDR1 DFQATT, CDR2 SNEGSKA (reference sequence). CDR3 amino acids: CSARSRQGVGTDTQYF. Written as DNA, the CDR3 is TGCAGTGCTAGATCCCGACAGGGGGTCGGCACAGATACGCAGTATTTT.

The gene calls are TRBV10-3 and TRBJ2-5; the D is unclear. Germline V CDR1 and CDR2: ENHRY, SYGVKD. Trimming took 4 bases from V and 2 from J, leaving 8 bases between them. The CDR3 loop spans 13 amino acids. CDR3 DNA sequence: TGTGCCATCAGTGTCGAGGCACAAGAGACCCAGTACTTC. Translated: CAISVEAQETQYF.

The chain recombines TRBV6-6 with TRBJ2-5; D may be TRBD1 or TRBD2 (6 bases each). The end of the DNA is better explained by TRBJ2-7, so the J call may be wrong. Germline assignment: CDR1 MNHNY and CDR2 SVGAGI (reference sequence). The CDR3 runs 14 residues. The CDR3 bases are TGTGCCAGCAGCGGTGGGCTAAAGGGGGGCGAGCAGTACTTC. This gives the protein CASSGGLKGGEQYF.

This clonotype was detected many times. The chain carries TRBV7-3 and TRBJ2-5, with D maybe TRBD1 (8 bases). Germline V lookup: CDR1 SGHTA, CDR2 FQGTGA. Trimming removed 5 bases at V and 2 bases at J, with 15 bases between. The CDR3 is 15 residues long. CDR3 loop: CASSQSGTGQETQYF. CDR3 bases: TGTGCCAGCAGCCAAAGCGGGACAGGACAAGAGACCCAGTACTTC.